These 23 T cell receptor beta chains were sequenced from one sample in a study of blood T cell repertoires in COVID-19. Clones were sequenced by immunoSEQ multiplex PCR, and TCRdb holds only the in-frame ones, with some missing. Of over 75,000 clones in the sample, around four fifths were seen once. Sequencing was done on a sample of peripheral blood. The receptors were gathered from a man between 65 and 85 years old with acute or convalescent COVID-19.

The genes are TRBV28 and TRBJ2-1; 8 positions match TRBD2. CDR3 length: 16 amino acids. V lost 5 bases and J lost 0; bases outside the gene matches: 6. The V gene's germline CDR1 is MDHEN and CDR2 SYDVKM. The CDR3 protein is CASSHSGESSYNEQFF. Here the CDR3 DNA reads TGTGCCAGCAGTCATAGCGGGGAGAGCTCCTACAATGAGCAGTTCTTC.

This clone was picked up one time. The chain recombines TRBV6-2 or TRBV6-3 with TRBJ2-5; 7 bases line up with TRBD1. Germline-derived CDR1 and CDR2 are MNHEY and SVGEGT. The CDR3 sequence is 16 residues long. V trimming: 2 bases; J trimming: 5 bases; junction bases outside the gene matches: 11. The DNA for the CDR3 is TGTGCCAGCAGTTACCGAACGACAGGGCTACGGGAGACCCAGTACTTC. Amino acid sequence: CASSYRTTGLRETQYF.

This clone was observed once. The V gene is TRBV6-2 or TRBV6-3, the J gene TRBJ2-1, with TRBD2 as a possible D gene (5 bases). This CDR3 has 15 residues. Trimming pared 4 bases from V and 0 bases from J, leaving 10 bases between. The germline V gene has CDR1 MNHEY and CDR2 SVGEGT. In DNA, the CDR3 is TGTGCCAGCAGTTCAAGCGGAAGCTCCTACAATGAGCAGTTCTTC. Protein sequence: CASSSSGSSYNEQFF.

The rearrangement joins TRBV5-5 to TRBJ1-6; TRBD1 might be the D (5 bases). Germline values: CDR1 SGHKS, CDR2 YYEKEE (reference sequence). This CDR3 is built from 15 residues. Trimming shortened V by 4 bases and J by 6 bases, and 14 bases separated the two germline ends. The CDR3: CASSQGEGFNSPLHF. In DNA, the CDR3 is TGTGCCAGCAGCCAAGGGGAGGGCTTTAATTCACCCCTCCACTTT.

The CDR3 nucleotides read TGTGCCACGTCCGTGACTAGCGATAGCACAGATACGCAGTATTTT. This codes for CATSVTSDSTDTQYF. The rearrangement links TRBV10-3 to TRBJ2-3, with 8 bases fitting TRBD2. From germline, CDR1 is ENHRY and CDR2 SYGVKD. Losses at the gene ends were 10 bases for V and 0 bases for J; bases not matched to a gene: 9. CDR3 length equals 15 residues.

The CDR3 sequence: CASSEVRVGYF. CDR3 bases: TGTGCCAGCAGTGAAGTCAGGGTAGGGTACTTC. The chain recombines TRBV6-1 with TRBJ2-5, with TRBD1 as a possible D gene (5 bases). The V end was cut by 1 base, the J end by 13 bases, with 10 bases between. Germline V gene data show CDR1 as MNHNS and CDR2 as SASEGT. The CDR3 runs to 11 residues.

The chain has TRBV28 and TRBJ1-5, with a weak D call TRBD1 (5 bases). Trimming shortened V by 8 bases and J by 11 bases, and 16 bases separated the two germline ends. Germline V gene data show CDR1 as MDHEN and CDR2 as SYDVKM. The CDR3 is 12 residues long. The CDR3 nucleotides are TGTGCCAGCGCAACCAGGGTCTCTACCCAGCATTTT. It codes for CASATRVSTQHF.

V gene TRBV27 combines with J gene TRBJ1-5, with 9 positions matching TRBD1. V dropped 8 bases and J dropped 7; count of bases not matched to a gene: 6. The CDR3 spans 13 residues. CDR1 and CDR2 from the germline V gene are MNHEY and SMNVEV (reference sequence). CDR3 region: CASSTGGEQPQHF. The CDR3 DNA is TGTGCCAGCTCTACAGGGGGCGAACAGCCCCAGCATTTT.

J is TRBJ2-2 and V is TRBV19; a possible D gene is TRBD1 (6 bases). Germline V lookup: CDR1 LNHDA, CDR2 SQIVND (reference sequence). CDR3 size: 13 residues. V gave up 9 bases and J gave up 5 bases, with 13 bases separating them. CDR3 nucleotides: TGTGCCAGCTTCTCCAGGGGTACCGGGGAGCTGTTTTTT. The encoded protein is CASFSRGTGELFF.

The CDR3 reads CASSGQYNEQFF. The CDR3 DNA is TGTGCCAGCTCAGGGCAGTACAATGAGCAGTTCTTC. The V and J genes are TRBV18 and TRBJ2-1, with unresolved D. The ends were cut back, 5 bases at V and 4 bases at J, with 6 bases in the middle. Looked up from germline, CDR1 is KGHSH and CDR2 is LQKENI. This CDR3 is built from 12 residues.

This clone showed up just a few times. V gene TRBV7-2 combines with J gene TRBJ1-5, with TRBD1 as a possible D gene (5 bases). Trimming took off 5 bases at V and 2 bases at J, with 22 bases between the two ends. The germline gives CDR1 SGHTA, CDR2 FQGNSA. This CDR3 region has 18 residues. CDR3 region: CASSVGGNLGVGNQPQHF. The CDR3 nucleotides read TGTGCCAGCAGCGTTGGGGGGAATCTCGGTGTAGGCAATCAGCCCCAGCATTTT.

The chain couples TRBV7-2 to TRBJ2-7, with 8 bases that match TRBD2. The germline gives CDR1 SGHTA, CDR2 FQGNSA. The CDR3 contains 15 residues. With 7 bases clipped from V and 0 bases from J, the junction kept 8 bases outside the gene matches. CDR3 in DNA: TGTGCCAGCAACCGGGGGGGAGGGGGCTCCTACGAGCAGTACTTC. Its translation is CASNRGGGGSYEQYF.

V usage is TRBV7-9 and J usage is TRBJ2-1; 8 bases are a match to TRBD2. The CDR3 covers 17 residues. Germline lookup yields CDR1 SEHNR and CDR2 FQNEAQ (reference sequence). Germline trimming cut 1 base from V and 4 bases from J; bases unmatched to any gene: 9. CDR3: CASSLVRGGRRYNEQFF. CDR3 sequence (DNA): TGTGCCAGCAGCTTAGTCCGGGGGGGCCGTAGGTACAATGAGCAGTTCTTC.

This clone was recorded only once. The chain joins TRBV6-5 to TRBJ2-2; 8 positions match TRBD1. With V trimmed by 6 bases and J by 6 bases, 6 bases remained unmatched. CDR3 size: 14 residues. Germline CDR1 and CDR2: MNHEY and SVGAGI. In nucleotides, the CDR3 is TGTGCCAGCAGGGACAGGGATTATTCCGGGGAGCTGTTTTTT. Amino acids: CASRDRDYSGELFF.

The chain links TRBV11-3 to TRBJ2-2; 11 bases agree with TRBD1. Trimming at V came to 6 bases and at J to 7 bases, leaving 4 bases not matched to a gene. This CDR3 has 14 residues. Germline V gene sequence: CDR1 SGHNT, CDR2 YENEEA. In DNA, the CDR3 is TGTGCCAGCAGATTGGGACAGGGGGTCGGGGAGCTGTTTTTT. This gives the protein CASRLGQGVGELFF.

V gene TRBV30 combines with J gene TRBJ1-2, with D tentatively TRBD1 (6 bases). The ends were cut back, 3 bases at V and 0 bases at J, with 14 bases in the middle. The CDR3 is made up of 15 amino acids. CDR1 and CDR2 from the germline V gene are GTSNPN and SVGIG (reference sequence). The CDR3 DNA sequence: TGTGCCTGGAGACCCAAGACAGGAGCTAACTATGGCTACACCTTC. It yields the protein CAWRPKTGANYGYTF.

On this clone: A junction boundary mismatches the germline segment, possibly from a read error. The chain recombines TRBV5-1 with TRBJ2-1; TRBD2 matches 9 bases. The CDR3 totals 16 residues. In germline, CDR1 is SGHRS, CDR2 YFSETQ. Written as DNA, the CDR3 is TGCGCCAGCAGCTACCTAGCGGGAACCTCCTCCAATGAGCAGTTCTTC. The encoded protein is CASSYLAGTSSNEQFF.

The chain is built from TRBV5-1 and TRBJ1-6, with 8 bases that match TRBD1. Germline CDR1 and CDR2: SGHRS and YFSETQ. After removal of 0 bases from V and 5 bases from J, the junction contained 4 bases not matched to a gene. The CDR3 has 16 amino acids. The CDR3 nucleotides read TGCGCCAGCAGCTTGGGACAGGGGCTTAATAATTCACCCCTCCACTTT. Translating gives CASSLGQGLNNSPLHF.

The chain links TRBV5-5 to TRBJ2-3; D call uncertain. The CDR3 has 15 amino acids. Germline V lookup: CDR1 SGHKS, CDR2 YYEKEE (reference sequence). V was pared by 0 bases and J by 2 bases, with 10 bases between. CDR3 loop: CASSLDLLVTDTQYF. The CDR3 nucleotides are TGTGCCAGCAGCTTGGATTTACTGGTCACAGATACGCAGTATTTT.

The chain uses TRBV6-6 and TRBJ2-3, with 9 bases matching TRBD1. Losses at the gene ends were 0 bases for V and 3 bases for J; bases not matched to a gene: 4. Germline CDR1 is MNHNY and CDR2 is SVGAGI (reference sequence). The CDR3 extends over 16 amino acids. CDR3 sequence: CASSYSRDRVTDTQYF. Here the CDR3 DNA reads TGTGCCAGCAGTTACTCACGGGACAGGGTTACAGATACGCAGTATTTT.

This chain uses TRBV11-2 with TRBJ2-7, with 7 bases identical to TRBD1. The V gene's germline CDR1 is SGHAT and CDR2 FQNNGV. The CDR3 runs 12 residues. After removal of 5 bases from V and 6 bases from J, the junction contained 4 bases not matched to a gene. The CDR3 protein is CASSPNRGEQYF. DNA for the CDR3: TGTGCCAGCAGCCCCAACAGGGGCGAGCAGTACTTC.

The V call is TRBV7-8, the J call TRBJ1-2, with TRBD1 identical over 9 bases. V lost 1 base and J lost 0; bases outside the gene matches: 3. The V gene's germline CDR1 is SGHVS and CDR2 FQNEAQ. The CDR3 has 16 amino acids. In nucleotides, the CDR3 is TGTGCCAGCAGCTTAGGACAGGGGGATCCTAACTATGGCTACACCTTC. It codes for CASSLGQGDPNYGYTF.

This chain joins TRBV2 and TRBJ1-2; D perhaps matches TRBD1 (6 bases). The germline V gene has CDR1 SNHLY and CDR2 FYNNEI. V was trimmed by 4 bases and J by 10 bases, leaving 16 bases between them. The CDR3 loop spans 13 amino acids. The CDR3 sequence is CASSGPLNRDYTF. The CDR3 nucleotides are TGTGCCAGCAGTGGTCCCCTCAACAGGGACTACACCTTC.